This entry lists 6 T cell receptor beta chains sequenced from one sample in a study of PD-1 blockade in classical Hodgkin lymphoma. Generated by immunoSEQ multiplex PCR, the TCRdb table keeps only in-frame clones and is missing some. The sample contains 55,000 to 80,000 clones, 85% to 95% of which appear only once. Each patient's relapse followed autologous stem cell transplantation, and brentuximab vedotin exposure varied. This material consisted of peripheral blood mononuclear cells (PBMCs), taken at baseline. The receptors derive from a human donor with classical Hodgkin lymphoma.

This chain connects TRBV7-9 to TRBJ1-1, with D possibly matching TRBD1 (6 bases). The CDR3 has 14 amino acids. Germline CDR1 reads SEHNR; CDR2 reads FQNEAQ (reference sequence). Trimming removed 0 bases from V and 3 bases from J, with 8 bases in between. Here the CDR3 reads CASSLAGQHTEAFF. The CDR3 DNA sequence: TGTGCCAGCAGCTTAGCCGGACAGCACACTGAAGCTTTCTTT.

The chain recombines TRBV4-2 with TRBJ2-4; D may be TRBD1 or TRBD2 (5 bases each). V was pared by 3 bases and J by 0 bases, with 15 bases between. Germline lookup yields CDR1 LGHNA and CDR2 YNFKEQ. This CDR3 has 17 amino acids. This CDR3 reads CASSHLTGTLAKNIQYF. The CDR3, as DNA: TGTGCCAGCAGCCACCTTACCGGGACCTTAGCCAAAAACATTCAGTACTTC.

J is TRBJ2-1 and V is TRBV29-1, with a tentative D call TRBD1 (5 bases). The V and J ends lost 4 bases and 5 bases respectively, with 12 bases between them. The CDR3 runs to 13 residues. In germline, CDR1 is SQVTM, CDR2 ANQGSEA. The CDR3 here is CSVAVTVNNEQFF. CDR3 nucleotide sequence: TGCAGCGTTGCGGTGACAGTCAACAATGAGCAGTTCTTC.

This clone appeared a single time. V gene TRBV6-5 combines with J gene TRBJ2-1; D might be TRBD1 (5 bases). The germline CDR1 and CDR2 sequences are MNHEY and SVGAGI. V was cut by 2 bases and J by 15 bases, with 17 bases left in between. This CDR3 is 13 amino acids long. Here the CDR3 reads CASSYPTGPGLFF. The CDR3, as DNA: TGTGCCAGCAGTTACCCGACCGGACCAGGGCTGTTCTTC.

J is TRBJ2-2 and V is TRBV5-1; TRBD1 matches 10 bases. The germline V gene encodes CDR1 SGHRS and CDR2 YFSETQ. The CDR3 is made up of 16 amino acids. The trim removed 4 bases at V and 6 bases at J, leaving 9 bases unmatched. The CDR3 bases are TGCGCCAGCAGCCCGAATGGACAGGGGGTGGCCGGGGAGCTGTTTTTT. Residues: CASSPNGQGVAGELFF. Complete variable domain (other parts from reference TRBV5-1 and TRBJ2-2): KAGVTQTPRYLIKTRGQQVTLSCSPISGHRSVSWYQQTPGQGLQFLFEYFSETQRNKGNFPGRFSGRQFSNSRSEMNVSTLELGDSALYLCASSPNGQGVAGELFFGEGSRLTVL.

The CDR3 DNA follows: TGTGCCAGCAATGCCTGGGGATCCGAGCAGTACTTC. This codes for CASNAWGSEQYF. The rearrangement uses TRBV6-6 and TRBJ2-7; D is unclear. V lost 7 bases, J lost 6 bases, and 13 bases lay in between. Germline CDR1 and CDR2: MNHNY and SVGAGI (reference sequence). The CDR3 spans 12 residues.